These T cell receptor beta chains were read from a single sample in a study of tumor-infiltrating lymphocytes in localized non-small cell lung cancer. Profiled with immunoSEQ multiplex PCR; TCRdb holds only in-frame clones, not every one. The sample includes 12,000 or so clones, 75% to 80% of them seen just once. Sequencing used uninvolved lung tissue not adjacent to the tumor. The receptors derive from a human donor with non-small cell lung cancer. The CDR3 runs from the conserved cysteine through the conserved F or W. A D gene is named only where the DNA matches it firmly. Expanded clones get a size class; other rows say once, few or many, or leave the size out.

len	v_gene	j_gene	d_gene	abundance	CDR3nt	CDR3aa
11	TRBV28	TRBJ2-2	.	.	TGTGCCAGCAGTTTATACGGGGAGCTGTTTTTT	CASSLYGELFF
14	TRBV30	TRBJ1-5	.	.	TGTGCCTGGACCCCGACGGATAGCAATCAGCCCCAGCATTTT	CAWTPTDSNQPQHF
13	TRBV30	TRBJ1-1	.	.	TGTGCCTGGAGTGTACTGGGGGGCACTGAAGCTTTCTTT	CAWSVLGGTEAFF
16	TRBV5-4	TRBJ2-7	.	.	TGTGCCAGCAGCCGCCGCGGGACCGTCCAGGGTTACGAGCAGTACTTC	CASSRRGTVQGYEQYF
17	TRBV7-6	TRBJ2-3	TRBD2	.	TGTGCCAGCAGCAACAGCTACTCGACTAGCGGGGGAGATACGCAGTATTTT	CASSNSYSTSGGDTQYF
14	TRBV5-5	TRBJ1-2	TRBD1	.	TGTGCCAGCAGTCCCGGCCACAGGGGCGGTGGCTACACCTTC	CASSPGHRGGGYTF
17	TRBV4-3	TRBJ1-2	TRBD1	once	TGCGCCAGCAGCCAAGAGCCCGCCGACAGGGAAGGAGGTGGCTACACCTTC	CASSQEPADREGGGYTF
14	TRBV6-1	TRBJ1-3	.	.	TGTGCCAGCTTGCGGCCTGGATCTGGAAACACCATATATTTT	CASLRPGSGNTIYF
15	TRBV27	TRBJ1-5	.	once	TGTGCCAGCAGCTCTAACCGGGGTAGGGTTGGGCCCCAGCATTTT	CASSSNRGRVGPQHF
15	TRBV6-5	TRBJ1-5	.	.	TGTGCCAGCAGTTACTCGATATTGGACAATCAGCCCCAGCATTTT	CASSYSILDNQPQHF
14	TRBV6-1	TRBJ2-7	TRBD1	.	TGTGCCAGCAGGGGGGACAGAGGCTCCTACGAGCAGTACTTC	CASRGDRGSYEQYF
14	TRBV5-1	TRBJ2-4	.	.	TGCGCCAGCAGCTTGACAGGGGGGGTGAACATTCAGTACTTC	CASSLTGGVNIQYF
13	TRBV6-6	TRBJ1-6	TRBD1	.	TGTGCCAGCAGCCAAGACAGGGATTCACCCCTCCACTTT	CASSQDRDSPLHF
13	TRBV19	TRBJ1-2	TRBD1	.	TGTGCCAGTACCCCCGGGACAGACTATGGCTACACCTTC	CASTPGTDYGYTF
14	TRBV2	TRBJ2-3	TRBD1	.	TGTGCCAGCACTTTATGGACAGGGACAGATACGCAGTATTTT	CASTLWTGTDTQYF
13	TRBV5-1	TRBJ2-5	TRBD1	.	TGCGCCAGCAGCTCGACAGGGTTCGAGACCCAGTACTTC	CASSSTGFETQYF
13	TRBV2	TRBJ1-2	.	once	TGTGCCAGCAGTGAACAGGGCGACTATGGCTACACCTTC	CASSEQGDYGYTF
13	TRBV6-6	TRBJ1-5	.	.	TGTGCCAGCAGTTACCGGGCTAATCAGCCCCAGCATTTT	CASSYRANQPQHF
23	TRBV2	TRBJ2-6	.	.	TGTGCCAGCAGTGTAGAAGGAGTGCAAATGGGTGATCTGATTAGCTCTGGGGCCAACGTCCTGACTTTC	CASSVEGVQMGDLISSGANVLTF
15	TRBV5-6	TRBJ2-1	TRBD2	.	TGTGCCAGCAGTAGACTAGCGGACTCCTACAATGAGCAGTTCTTC	CASSRLADSYNEQFF
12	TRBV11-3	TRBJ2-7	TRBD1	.	TGTGCCAGCAGCCGGACAGGGGCCGAGCAGTACTTC	CASSRTGAEQYF
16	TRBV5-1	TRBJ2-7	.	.	TGCGCCAGCACTCTTGAGGATGGGGGGGCCTTTAACGAGCAGTACTTC	CASTLEDGGAFNEQYF
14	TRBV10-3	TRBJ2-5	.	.	TGTGCCATCAGCCAGGGGGGGGACCAAGAGACCCAGTACTTC	CAISQGGDQETQYF
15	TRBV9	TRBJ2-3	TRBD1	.	TGTGCCAGCAGCGTAGAACAGGGGCGCACAGATACGCAGTATTTT	CASSVEQGRTDTQYF
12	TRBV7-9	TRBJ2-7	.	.	TGTGCCAGCAGCTTAGGAGTCTACGAGCAGTACTTC	CASSLGVYEQYF
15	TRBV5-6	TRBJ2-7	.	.	TGTGCCAGCAGTCCCGCCGGGAGTGGCTCCTACGAGCAGTACTTC	CASSPAGSGSYEQYF
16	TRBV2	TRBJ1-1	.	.	TGTGCCAGCACCGAGTATCGTCAGGACGGAGACACTGAAGCTTTCTTT	CASTEYRQDGDTEAFF
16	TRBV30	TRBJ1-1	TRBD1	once	TGTGCCTGGAGTGGCATTCCAGGGGGCAGGCACACTGAAGCTTTCTTT	CAWSGIPGGRHTEAFF
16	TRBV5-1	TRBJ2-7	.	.	TGCGCCAGCAGCTTGTCCGGGGTGATCCTAACCTACGAGCAGTACTTC	CASSLSGVILTYEQYF
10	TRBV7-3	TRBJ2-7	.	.	TGTGCCAGGGTTTGGTTCGAGCAGTACTTC	CARVWFEQYF
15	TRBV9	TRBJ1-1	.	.	TGTGCCAGCAGCGTAGGGGCAGGACGTAACACTGAAGCTTTCTTT	CASSVGAGRNTEAFF
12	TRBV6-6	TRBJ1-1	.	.	TGTGCCAGCAGTTACCAGAACACTGAAGCTTTCTTT	CASSYQNTEAFF
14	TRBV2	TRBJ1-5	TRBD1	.	TGTGCCAGCAGTGACGGACAGGGGTTTTCGCCCCAGCATTTT	CASSDGQGFSPQHF
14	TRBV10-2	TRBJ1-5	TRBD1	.	TGCGCCAGCAGTTGGGGACAGAGGGATCAGCCCCAGCATTTT	CASSWGQRDQPQHF
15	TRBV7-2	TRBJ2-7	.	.	TGTGCCAGCAGCGGAGGCCAGGGCTCACGCTACGAGCAGTACTTC	CASSGGQGSRYEQYF
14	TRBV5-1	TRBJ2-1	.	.	TGCGCCAGCAGCTTGGCCCCGGGGAGAAATGAGCAGTTCTTC	CASSLAPGRNEQFF
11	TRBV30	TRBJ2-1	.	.	TGTGCCTGGGACAACTACAATGAGCAGTTCTTC	CAWDNYNEQFF